This TCR beta chain was recovered during a study of PD-1 blockade in classical Hodgkin lymphoma. Study-wide results and caveats: For complete responders, baseline diversity was comparable to that of newly diagnosed patients. Diversity in CD4+ TCRs, unlike that measured in CD8+ TCRs, had risen significantly by C4D1.

To note about this clone: Its antigen is unidentified.

V was clipped by 7 bases and J by 0 bases, with 14 bases between them. Germline values: CDR1 SGHRS, CDR2 YFSETQ. This CDR3 spans 14 amino acids. Profiling relied on immunoSEQ multiplex PCR, and the TCRdb table lists in-frame clones only, not all of them. Of about 41,000 clones in the sample, 65% to 70% are singletons; the top ten hold under 3%. Time point indicated: cycle 4 day 1 (C4D1), after less than 7 weeks of nivolumab. Patients all relapsed after autologous stem cell transplantation, and there was variation in brentuximab vedotin exposure. This TCR was sampled from a human donor with classical Hodgkin lymphoma. The genes are TRBV5-1 and TRBJ2-7; D remains ambiguous. Sequenced material: peripheral blood mononuclear cells (PBMCs), taken before the fourth cycle of nivolumab. The CDR3 here is CASSNGISSYEQYF. CDR3 coding DNA: TGCGCCAGCTCGAACGGAATCAGCTCCTACGAGCAGTACTTC.